The next 13 T cell receptor beta chains were all read from a single sample in a study of neurological immune-mediated disorders. From the 5' RACE reads, TCRdb called clonotypes with MiXCR, one entry per CDR3 protein. The table lists under 80,000 distinct CDR3 sequences, around 5% of them singletons, with about 2.7% in the top ten. The sequenced sample consisted of PBMCs. These receptors were taken from a woman aged 25 to 39 with multiple sclerosis.

By frequency in the sample, this clonotype is medium-sized. The chain employs TRBV20-1 and TRBJ1-5; the D is unclear. CDR1 DFQATT and CDR2 SNEGSKA come from the germline V gene (reference sequence). The V and J ends lost 5 bases and 1 base respectively, with 12 bases between them. The CDR3 is made up of 14 amino acids. CDR3 in DNA: TGCAGTGCTCCTCTGGGAGGGAGCAATCAGCCCCAGCATTTT. Translation: CSAPLGGSNQPQHF.

This clonotype was seen repeatedly, ten times or more. The chain is built from TRBV3-1 and TRBJ2-6, with TRBD2 identical over 8 bases. The CDR3 covers 18 residues. Germline V CDR1 and CDR2: LGHDT, YNNKEL (reference sequence). The V segment lost 1 base and the J segment 0 bases; nucleotides outside the gene matches: 5. CDR3 bases: TGTGCCAGCAGCCAAGCGGCGGGGGGCATCTCTGGGGCCAACGTCCTGACTTTC. Translating it yields CASSQAAGGISGANVLTF.

This clonotype was observed many times. This chain connects TRBV5-1 to TRBJ1-5; TRBD1 aligns across 7 bases. Germline V gene sequence: CDR1 SGHRS, CDR2 YFSETQ. The junction had 2 bases not matched to a gene; V was cut back by 5 bases and J by 6 bases. The CDR3 contains 12 residues. Written as DNA, the CDR3 is TGCGCCAGCAGTACAGGGGTTCAGCCCCAGCATTTT. It encodes CASSTGVQPQHF.

This clonotype came up many times. The chain is built from TRBV5-6 and TRBJ2-1, with D perhaps matching TRBD1 (7 bases). The germline V gene encodes CDR1 SGHDT and CDR2 YYEEEE. V gave up 2 bases and J gave up 8 bases, with 8 bases separating them. The CDR3 extends over 12 amino acids. CDR3 in amino acids: CASSFRGDEQFF. The CDR3 bases are TGTGCCAGCAGCTTCAGGGGGGATGAGCAGTTCTTC.

The rearrangement links TRBV20-1 to TRBJ1-5; 7 nucleotides align to TRBD1. This CDR3 contains 15 residues. The junction had 14 bases not matched to a gene; V was cut back by 8 bases and J by 4 bases. Germline assignment: CDR1 DFQATT and CDR2 SNEGSKA (reference sequence). CDR3 sequence: CSTGREGAPNQPQHF. The CDR3 DNA sequence: TGCAGTACTGGGAGAGAGGGGGCCCCTAATCAGCCCCAGCATTTT.

The chain has TRBV20-1 and TRBJ1-1, with 10 bases fitting TRBD1. CDR1 and CDR2 from the germline V gene are DFQATT and SNEGSKA (reference sequence). The CDR3 is 17 residues long. The V segment lost 0 bases and the J segment 5 bases; nucleotides outside the gene matches: 12. DNA for the CDR3: TGCAGTGCTAGAGACCCCGGGACAGGGGATCTTGCGACTGAAGCTTTCTTT. Encoded protein: CSARDPGTGDLATEAFF.

This clonotype was seen a handful of times. V and J are TRBV20-1 and TRBJ2-5; 8 nucleotides align to TRBD2. From germline, CDR1 is DFQATT and CDR2 SNEGSKA (reference sequence). This CDR3 is built from 14 residues. V lost 4 bases, J lost 5 bases, and 9 bases stayed unmatched. The CDR3 bases are TGCAGTGCTATATATCGGGGGGGTTTGGAGACCCAGTACTTC. Translated: CSAIYRGGLETQYF.

Many counts were recorded for this clonotype. The rearrangement joins TRBV7-9 to TRBJ2-7; D is tentatively TRBD1 or TRBD2 (7 bases each). The CDR3 totals 14 residues. Germline V lookup: CDR1 SEHNR, CDR2 FQNEAQ (reference sequence). The V and J ends lost 5 bases and 1 base respectively, with 12 bases between them. DNA for the CDR3: TGTGCCAGCAGCCCAGGGGGGGTTTCCTACGAGCAGTACTTC. Its protein product is CASSPGGVSYEQYF. Complete variable domain (other parts from reference TRBV7-9 and TRBJ2-7): DTGVSQNPRHKITKRGQNVTFRCDPISEHNRLYWYRQTLGQGPEFLTYFQNEAQLEKSRLLSDRFSAERPKGSFSTLEIQRTEQGDSAMYLCASSPGGVSYEQYFGPGTRLTVT.

The V gene is TRBV7-2, the J gene TRBJ2-4, with D perhaps matching TRBD2 (5 bases). The germline CDR1 and CDR2 sequences are SGHTA and FQGNSA. The germline V and J ends were trimmed by 5 bases and 8 bases, with 16 bases remaining between them. CDR3 length: 14 amino acids. CDR3 in DNA: TGTGCCAGCAGCCAGAGGACCTTCGGGGACATTCAGTACTTC. It codes for CASSQRTFGDIQYF.

Notes on this clonotype: Since a much larger clone is just one base distant, this may be a read error. The rearrangement joins TRBV29-1 to TRBJ1-1; TRBD1 might be the D (6 bases). Between the trimmed V and J ends, which lost 3 bases and 5 bases, there was a span of 13 bases. This CDR3 spans 13 amino acids. Germline V gives CDR1 SQVTM, CDR2 ANQGSEA. The DNA for the CDR3 is TGCAGCGTTGATTTGAAAAGGGGGACTGAAGCTTTCTTT. Residues: CSVDLKRGTEAFF.

Comments on this clonotype: This likely comes from a read error, as the CDR3 has no conserved phenylalanine or tryptophan at its end. The rearrangement links TRBV9 to TRBJ2-1; perhaps TRBD2 as D (7 bases). The CDR3 has 15 amino acids. V lost 0 bases and J 1 base, leaving 8 bases between the germline ends. Germline CDR1 SGDLS, CDR2 YYNGEE. CDR3 coding DNA: TGTGCCAGCAGCGTAGAGGGGGGGTCCTACAATGAGCAGTTCAAC. Residues: CASSVEGGSYNEQFN.

This clonotype was seen many times. An end of the junction does not agree with germline; a read error may underlie this. The V and J genes are TRBV3-1 and TRBJ1-6; D is ambiguous. CDR1 is LGHDT, CDR2 YNNKEL, per germline (reference sequence). This CDR3 spans 12 amino acids. CDR3 sequence reads: CASSQEGSPLNF. In DNA form, the CDR3 reads TGTGCCAGCAGCCAAGAGGGTTCACCCCTCAACTTT.

There are many counts of this clonotype. Here the CDR3 DNA reads TGCAGTGCTAGAGTGTGGAGACAGGGGCTGTACGAGCAGTACTTC. It specifies CSARVWRQGLYEQYF. The genes are TRBV20-1 and TRBJ2-7; 8 bases match TRBD1. The CDR3 is 15 residues long. Germline values: CDR1 DFQATT, CDR2 SNEGSKA (reference sequence). J gave up 4 bases and V 1 base, and 9 bases lay outside the gene matches.